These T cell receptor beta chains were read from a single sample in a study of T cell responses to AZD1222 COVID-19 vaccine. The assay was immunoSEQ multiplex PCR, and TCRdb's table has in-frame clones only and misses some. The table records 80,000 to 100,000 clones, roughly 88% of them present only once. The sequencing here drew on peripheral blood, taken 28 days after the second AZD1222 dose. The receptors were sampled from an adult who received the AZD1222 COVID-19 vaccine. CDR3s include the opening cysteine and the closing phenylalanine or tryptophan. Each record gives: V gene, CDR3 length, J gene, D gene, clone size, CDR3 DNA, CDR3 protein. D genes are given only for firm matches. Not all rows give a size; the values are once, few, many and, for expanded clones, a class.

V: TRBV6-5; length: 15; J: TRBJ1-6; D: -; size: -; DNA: TGTGCCAGCAGTTACTCGGCAAGTAATAATTCACCCCTCCACTTT; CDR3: CASSYSASNNSPLHF
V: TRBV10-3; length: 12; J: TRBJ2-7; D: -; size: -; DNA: TGTGCCATCAGTCCCTCTGGGGGGGAGCAGTACTTC; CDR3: CAISPSGGEQYF
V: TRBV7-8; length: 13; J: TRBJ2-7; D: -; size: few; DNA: TGTGCCAGCAGCCGAACGGGGCCCTACGAGCAGTACTTC; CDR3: CASSRTGPYEQYF
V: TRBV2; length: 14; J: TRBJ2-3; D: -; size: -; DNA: TGTGCCAGCAGTGATTCCCCAGTCACAGATACGCAGTATTTT; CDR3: CASSDSPVTDTQYF
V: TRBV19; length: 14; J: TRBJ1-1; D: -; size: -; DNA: TGTGCCAGTAGTATAGCCAGGGAATACGCTGAAGCTTTCTTT; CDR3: CASSIAREYAEAFF
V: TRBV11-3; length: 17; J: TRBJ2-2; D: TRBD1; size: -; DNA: TGTGCCAGCAGCCCCCGGACAGGGCGGACAAGATTCGGGGAGCTGTTTTTT; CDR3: CASSPRTGRTRFGELFF
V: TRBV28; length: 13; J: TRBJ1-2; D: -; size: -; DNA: TGTGCCAGCAGTTTACGGGGGAGCTATGGCTACACCTTC; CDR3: CASSLRGSYGYTF
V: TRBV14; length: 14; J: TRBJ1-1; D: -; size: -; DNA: TGTGCCAGCAGCCTCGTTCAGGGGAACACTGAAGCTTTCTTT; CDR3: CASSLVQGNTEAFF
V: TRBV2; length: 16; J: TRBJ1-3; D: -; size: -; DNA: TGTGCCAGCAGTGGGGTCAGGACCTTCTCTGGAAACACCATATATTTT; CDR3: CASSGVRTFSGNTIYF
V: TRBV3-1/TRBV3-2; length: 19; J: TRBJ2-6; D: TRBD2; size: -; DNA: TGTGCCAGCAGCCAAGGGGACCTAGCGGGCTACTCTGGGGCCAACGTCCTGACTTTC; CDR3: CASSQGDLAGYSGANVLTF
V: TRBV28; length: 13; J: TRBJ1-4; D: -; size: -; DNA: TGTGCCGTTGGGCGGGGCACTAATGAAAAACTGTTTTTT; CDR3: CAVGRGTNEKLFF
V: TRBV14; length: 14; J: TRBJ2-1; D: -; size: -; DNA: TGTGCCAGCAGCCAAGCAGGGATAATAAATGAGCAGTTCTTC; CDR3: CASSQAGIINEQFF
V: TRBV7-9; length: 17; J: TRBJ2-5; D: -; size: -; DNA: TGTGCCAGCAGCACCTCCAGGGACCAAAGCCGAAGGGAGACCCAGTACTTC; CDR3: CASSTSRDQSRRETQYF
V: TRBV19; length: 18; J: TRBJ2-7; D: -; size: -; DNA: TGTGCCAGTAGCGAAAAGCGCGAAAGGGCCCTTATTGACTACGAGCAGTACTTC; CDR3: CASSEKRERALIDYEQYF
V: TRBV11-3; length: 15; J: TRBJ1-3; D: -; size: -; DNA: TGTGCCAGCAGCCAGGCGGAAAACTCTGGAAACACCATATATTTT; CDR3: CASSQAENSGNTIYF
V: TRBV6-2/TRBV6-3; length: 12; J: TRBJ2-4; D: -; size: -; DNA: TGTGCCAGCGGCCCAGGAGTAAACATTCAGTACTTC; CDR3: CASGPGVNIQYF
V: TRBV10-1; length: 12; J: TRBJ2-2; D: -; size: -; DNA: TGCGCCAGCAGTGAGTCGGGGGTTAAGCTGTTTTTT; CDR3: CASSESGVKLFF
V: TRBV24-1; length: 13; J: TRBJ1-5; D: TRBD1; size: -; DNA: TGTGCCACCAGTGCCCTGACAGGGTCGCCCCAGCATTTT; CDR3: CATSALTGSPQHF
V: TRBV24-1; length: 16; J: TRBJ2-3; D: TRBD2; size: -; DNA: TGTGCCACCAGTGGGAGCGGGGGAGTGGGCACAGATACGCAGTATTTT; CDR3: CATSGSGGVGTDTQYF